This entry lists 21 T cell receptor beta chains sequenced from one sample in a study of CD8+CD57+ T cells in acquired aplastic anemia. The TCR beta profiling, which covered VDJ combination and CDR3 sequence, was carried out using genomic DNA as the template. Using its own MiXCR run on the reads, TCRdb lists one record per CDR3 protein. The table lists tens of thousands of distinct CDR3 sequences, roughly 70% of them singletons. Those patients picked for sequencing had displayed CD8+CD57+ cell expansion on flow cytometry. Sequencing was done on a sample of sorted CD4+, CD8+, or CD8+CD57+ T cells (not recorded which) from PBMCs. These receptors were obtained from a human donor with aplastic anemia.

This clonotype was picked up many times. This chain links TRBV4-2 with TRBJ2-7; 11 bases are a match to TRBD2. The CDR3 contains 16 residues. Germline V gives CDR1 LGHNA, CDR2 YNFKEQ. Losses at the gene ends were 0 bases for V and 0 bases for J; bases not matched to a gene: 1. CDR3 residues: CASSQEGTSGSYEQYF. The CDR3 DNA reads TGTGCCAGCAGCCAAGAAGGGACTAGCGGCTCCTACGAGCAGTACTTC.

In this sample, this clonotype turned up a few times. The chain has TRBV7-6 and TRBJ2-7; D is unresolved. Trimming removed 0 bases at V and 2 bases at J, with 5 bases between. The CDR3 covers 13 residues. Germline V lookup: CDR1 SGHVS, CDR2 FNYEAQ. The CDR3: CASSLAGAYEQYF. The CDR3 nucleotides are TGTGCCAGCAGCTTAGCGGGCGCCTACGAGCAGTACTTC.

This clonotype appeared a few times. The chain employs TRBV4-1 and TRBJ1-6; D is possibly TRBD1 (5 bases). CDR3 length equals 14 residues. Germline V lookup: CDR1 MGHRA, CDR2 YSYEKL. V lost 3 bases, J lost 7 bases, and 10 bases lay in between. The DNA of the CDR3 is TGCGCCAGCAGCCATCAGGGTGGCAATTCACCCCTCCACTTT. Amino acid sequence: CASSHQGGNSPLHF.

DNA for the CDR3: TGCAGCGTTGTGTTCGGGGCCAGCTATGGCTACACCTTC. It yields the protein CSVVFGASYGYTF. This chain uses TRBV29-1 with TRBJ1-2; perhaps TRBD1 as D (5 bases). The germline V gene encodes CDR1 SQVTM and CDR2 ANQGSEA. V dropped 4 bases and J dropped 4 bases, with 13 bases sitting between them. The CDR3 extends over 13 amino acids.

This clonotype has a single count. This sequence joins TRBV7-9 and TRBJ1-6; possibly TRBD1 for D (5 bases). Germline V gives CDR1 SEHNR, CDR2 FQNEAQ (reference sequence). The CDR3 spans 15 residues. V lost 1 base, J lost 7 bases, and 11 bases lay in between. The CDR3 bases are TGTGCCAGCAGCTTAGTGGCAGGGCCGAATTCACCCCTCCACTTT. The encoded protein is CASSLVAGPNSPLHF.

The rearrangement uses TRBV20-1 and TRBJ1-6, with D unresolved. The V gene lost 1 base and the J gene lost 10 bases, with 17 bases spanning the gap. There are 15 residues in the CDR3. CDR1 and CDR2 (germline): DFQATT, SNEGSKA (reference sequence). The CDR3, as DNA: TGCAGTGCTAGAGTAGGACGGGTCTCGGGCTCACCCCTCCACTTT. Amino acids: CSARVGRVSGSPLHF.

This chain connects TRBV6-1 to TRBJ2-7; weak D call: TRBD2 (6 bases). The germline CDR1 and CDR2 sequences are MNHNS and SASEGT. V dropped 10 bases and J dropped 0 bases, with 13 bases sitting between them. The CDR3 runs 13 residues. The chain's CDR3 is CATRAGSSYEQYF. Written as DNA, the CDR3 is TGTGCCACCCGAGCGGGTTCCTCCTACGAGCAGTACTTC.

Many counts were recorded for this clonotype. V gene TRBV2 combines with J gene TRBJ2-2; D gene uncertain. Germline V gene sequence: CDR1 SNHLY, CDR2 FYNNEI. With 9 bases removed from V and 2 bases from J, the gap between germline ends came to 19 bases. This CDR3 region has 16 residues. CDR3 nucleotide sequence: TGTGCCAGAGATTCGACGGAGAACCTAAACACCGGGGAGCTGTTTTTT. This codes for CARDSTENLNTGELFF. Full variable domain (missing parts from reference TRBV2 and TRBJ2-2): EPEVTQTPSHQVTQMGQEVILRCVPISNHLYFYWYRQILGQKVEFLVSFYNNEISEKSEIFDDQFSVERPDGSNFTLKIRSTKLEDSAMYFCARDSTENLNTGELFFGEGSRLTVL.

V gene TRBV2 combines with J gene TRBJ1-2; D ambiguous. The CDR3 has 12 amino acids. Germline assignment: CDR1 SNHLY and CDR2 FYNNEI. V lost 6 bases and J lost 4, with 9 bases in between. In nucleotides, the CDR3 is TGTGCCAGCAGGACAAGGGCCTATGGCTACACCTTC. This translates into CASRTRAYGYTF.

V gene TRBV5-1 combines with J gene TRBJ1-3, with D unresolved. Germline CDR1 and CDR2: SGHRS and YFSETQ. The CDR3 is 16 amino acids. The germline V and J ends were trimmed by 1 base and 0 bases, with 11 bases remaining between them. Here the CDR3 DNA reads TGCGCCAGCAGCTTGTTCCACGGAAGCTCTGGAAACACCATATATTTT. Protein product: CASSLFHGSSGNTIYF.

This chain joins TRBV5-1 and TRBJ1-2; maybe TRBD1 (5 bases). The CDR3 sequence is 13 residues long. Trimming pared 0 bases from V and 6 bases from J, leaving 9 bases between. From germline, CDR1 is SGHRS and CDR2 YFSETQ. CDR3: CASSLEGIDGYTF. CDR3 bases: TGCGCCAGCAGCTTGGAGGGGATCGATGGCTACACCTTC.

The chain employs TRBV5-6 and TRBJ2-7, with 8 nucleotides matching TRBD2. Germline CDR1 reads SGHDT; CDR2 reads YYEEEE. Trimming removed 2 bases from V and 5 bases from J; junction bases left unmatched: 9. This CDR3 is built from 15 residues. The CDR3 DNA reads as TGTGCCAGCAGCTTAGTGACGGGAGGGCGCGACGAGCAGTACTTC. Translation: CASSLVTGGRDEQYF.

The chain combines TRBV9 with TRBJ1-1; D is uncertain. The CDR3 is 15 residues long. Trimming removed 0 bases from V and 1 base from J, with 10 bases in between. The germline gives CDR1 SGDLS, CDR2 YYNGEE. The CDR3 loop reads CASSVAMGPNTEAFF. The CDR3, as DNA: TGTGCCAGCAGCGTAGCGATGGGCCCGAACACTGAAGCTTTCTTT.

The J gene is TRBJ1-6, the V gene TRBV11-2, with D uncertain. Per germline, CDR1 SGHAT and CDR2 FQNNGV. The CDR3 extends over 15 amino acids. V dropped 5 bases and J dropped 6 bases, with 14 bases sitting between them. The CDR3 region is CASSTSDGRNSPLHF. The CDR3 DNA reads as TGTGCCAGCAGCACCTCAGACGGACGTAATTCACCCCTCCACTTT.

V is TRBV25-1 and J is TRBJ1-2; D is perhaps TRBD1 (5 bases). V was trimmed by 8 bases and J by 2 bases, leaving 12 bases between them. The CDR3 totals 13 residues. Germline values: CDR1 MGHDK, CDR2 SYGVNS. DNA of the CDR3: TGTGCCAGCTTAGACAGCGTGAACTATGGCTACACCTTC. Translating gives CASLDSVNYGYTF.

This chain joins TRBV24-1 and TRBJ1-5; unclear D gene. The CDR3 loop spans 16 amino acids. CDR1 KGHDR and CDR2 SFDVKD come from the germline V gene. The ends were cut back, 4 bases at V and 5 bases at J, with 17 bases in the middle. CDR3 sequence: CATSDSKTVGYQPQHF. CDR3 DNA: TGTGCCACCAGTGACTCGAAGACGGTGGGTTATCAGCCCCAGCATTTT.

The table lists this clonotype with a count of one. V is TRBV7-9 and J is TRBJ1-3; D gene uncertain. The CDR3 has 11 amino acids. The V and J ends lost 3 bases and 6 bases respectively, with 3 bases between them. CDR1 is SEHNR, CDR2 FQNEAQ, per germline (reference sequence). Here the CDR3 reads CASSFKNTIYF. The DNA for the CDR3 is TGTGCCAGCAGCTTTAAAAACACCATATATTTT.

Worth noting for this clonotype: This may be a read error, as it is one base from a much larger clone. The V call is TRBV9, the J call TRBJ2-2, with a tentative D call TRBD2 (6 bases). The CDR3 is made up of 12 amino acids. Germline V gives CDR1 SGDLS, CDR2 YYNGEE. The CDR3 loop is CASSTYTGGLFF. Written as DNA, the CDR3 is TGTGCCAGCAGCACATACACCGGGGGGCTGTTTTTT.

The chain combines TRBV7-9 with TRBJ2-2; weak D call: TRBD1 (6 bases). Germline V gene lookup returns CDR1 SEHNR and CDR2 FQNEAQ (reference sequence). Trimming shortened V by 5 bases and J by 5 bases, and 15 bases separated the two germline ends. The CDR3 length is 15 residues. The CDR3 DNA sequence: TGTGCCAGCAGCGCCGGGACACTAGGAACCGGGGAGCTGTTTTTT. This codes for CASSAGTLGTGELFF.

CDR3 DNA: TGCAGTGCTAGATCCTCACCCGGGACAGGACTAGAACAGCCCCAGCATTTT. Its protein is CSARSSPGTGLEQPQHF. V usage is TRBV20-1 and J usage is TRBJ1-5; 8 nucleotides agree with TRBD1. The ends lost 2 bases at V and 7 bases at J; junction bases unmatched: 16. Germline lookup yields CDR1 DFQATT and CDR2 SNEGSKA (reference sequence). The length of the CDR3 is 17 residues.

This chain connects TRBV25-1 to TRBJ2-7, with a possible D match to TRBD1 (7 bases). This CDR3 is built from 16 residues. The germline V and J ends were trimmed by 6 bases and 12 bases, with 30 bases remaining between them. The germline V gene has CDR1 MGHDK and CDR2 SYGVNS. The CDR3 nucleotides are TGTGCCAGCAGAACCCACAGGGGTGCCGAGCCGGGGGTTCCGTACTTC. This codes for CASRTHRGAEPGVPYF.